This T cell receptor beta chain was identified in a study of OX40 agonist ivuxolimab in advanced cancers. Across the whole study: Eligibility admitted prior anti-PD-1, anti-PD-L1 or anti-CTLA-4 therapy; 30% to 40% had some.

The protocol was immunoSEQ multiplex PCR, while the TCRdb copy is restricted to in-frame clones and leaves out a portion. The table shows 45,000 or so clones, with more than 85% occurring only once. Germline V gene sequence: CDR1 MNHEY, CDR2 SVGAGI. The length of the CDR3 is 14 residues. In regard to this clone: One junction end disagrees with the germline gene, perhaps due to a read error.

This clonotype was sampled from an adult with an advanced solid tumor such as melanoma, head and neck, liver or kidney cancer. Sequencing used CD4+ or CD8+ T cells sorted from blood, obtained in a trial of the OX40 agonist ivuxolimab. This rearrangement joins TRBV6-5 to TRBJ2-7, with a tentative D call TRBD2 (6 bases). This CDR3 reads CASSYGTPPNEQYF. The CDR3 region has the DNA TGTGCCAGTAGTTACGGGACTCCCCCCAACGAGCAGTACTTC.